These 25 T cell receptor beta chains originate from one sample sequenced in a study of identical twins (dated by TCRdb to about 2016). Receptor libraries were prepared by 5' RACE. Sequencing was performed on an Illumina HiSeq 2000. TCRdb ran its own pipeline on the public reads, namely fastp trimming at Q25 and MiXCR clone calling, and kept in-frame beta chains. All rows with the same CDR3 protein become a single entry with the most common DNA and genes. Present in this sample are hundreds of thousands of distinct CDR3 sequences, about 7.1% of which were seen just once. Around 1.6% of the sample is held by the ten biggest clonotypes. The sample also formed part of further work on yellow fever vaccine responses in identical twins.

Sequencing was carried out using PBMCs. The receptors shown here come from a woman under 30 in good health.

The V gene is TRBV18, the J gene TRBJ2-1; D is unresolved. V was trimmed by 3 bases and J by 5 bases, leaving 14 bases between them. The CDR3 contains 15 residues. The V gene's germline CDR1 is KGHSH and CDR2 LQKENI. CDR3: CASSPSPTKDNEQFF. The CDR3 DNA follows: TGTGCCAGCTCACCTTCTCCGACAAAAGACAATGAGCAGTTCTTC.

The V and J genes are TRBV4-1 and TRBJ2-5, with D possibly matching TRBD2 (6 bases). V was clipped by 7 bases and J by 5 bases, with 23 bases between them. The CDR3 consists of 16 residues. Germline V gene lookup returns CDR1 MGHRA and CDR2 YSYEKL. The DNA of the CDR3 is TGCGCCAGCATGCAAGGGGACCGGCGGGGAAGGGAGACCCAGTACTTC. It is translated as CASMQGDRRGRETQYF.

This chain's CDR3 is CASSSSGTVNTEAFF. CDR3 coding DNA: TGTGCCAGCAGTTCATCCGGGACGGTGAACACTGAAGCTTTCTTT. This chain uses TRBV12-3 or TRBV12-4 with TRBJ1-1; possible D gene TRBD1, 5 bases. V lost 4 bases, J lost 0 bases, and 12 bases lay in between. The CDR3 contains 15 residues.

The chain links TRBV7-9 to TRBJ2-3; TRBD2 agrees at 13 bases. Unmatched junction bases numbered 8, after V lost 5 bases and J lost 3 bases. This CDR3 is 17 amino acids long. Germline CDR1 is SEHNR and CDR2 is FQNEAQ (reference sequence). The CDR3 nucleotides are TGTGCCAGCAGCCAGCGAGGGACTAGCGGGGTAACAGATACGCAGTATTTT. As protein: CASSQRGTSGVTDTQYF.

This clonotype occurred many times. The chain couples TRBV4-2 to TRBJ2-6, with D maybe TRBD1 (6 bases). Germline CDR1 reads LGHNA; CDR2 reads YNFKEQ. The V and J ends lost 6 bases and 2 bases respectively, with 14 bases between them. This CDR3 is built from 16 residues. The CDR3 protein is CASSPVTGTGANVLTF. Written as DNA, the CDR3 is TGTGCCAGCAGTCCCGTAACAGGGACTGGGGCCAACGTCCTGACTTTC.

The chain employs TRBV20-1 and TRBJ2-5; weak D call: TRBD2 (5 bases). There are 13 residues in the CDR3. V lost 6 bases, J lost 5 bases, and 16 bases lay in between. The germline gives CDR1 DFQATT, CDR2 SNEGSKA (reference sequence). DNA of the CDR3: TGCAGTGCCCACCGGGCCGGGGTGGAGACCCAGTACTTC. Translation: CSAHRAGVETQYF.

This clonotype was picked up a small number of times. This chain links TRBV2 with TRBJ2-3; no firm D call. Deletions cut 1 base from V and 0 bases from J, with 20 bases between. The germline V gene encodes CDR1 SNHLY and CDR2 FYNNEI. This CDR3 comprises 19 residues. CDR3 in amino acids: CASSEGQYVAEPSTDTQYF. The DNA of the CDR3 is TGTGCCAGCAGTGAAGGACAATACGTGGCGGAACCTAGCACAGATACGCAGTATTTT.

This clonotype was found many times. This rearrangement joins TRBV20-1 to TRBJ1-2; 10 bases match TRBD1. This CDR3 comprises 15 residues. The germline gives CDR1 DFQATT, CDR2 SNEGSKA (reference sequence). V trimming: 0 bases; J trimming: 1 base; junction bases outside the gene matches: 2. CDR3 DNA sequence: TGCAGTGCTAGAGACTGGGACAGGGGTAACTATGGCTACACCTTC. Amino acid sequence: CSARDWDRGNYGYTF.

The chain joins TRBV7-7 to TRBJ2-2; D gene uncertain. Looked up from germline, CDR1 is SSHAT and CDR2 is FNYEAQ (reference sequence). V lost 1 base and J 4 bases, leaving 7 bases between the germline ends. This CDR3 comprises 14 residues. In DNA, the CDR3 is TGTGCCAGCAGCTTAGGACATTCCACCGGGGAGCTGTTTTTT. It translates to CASSLGHSTGELFF.

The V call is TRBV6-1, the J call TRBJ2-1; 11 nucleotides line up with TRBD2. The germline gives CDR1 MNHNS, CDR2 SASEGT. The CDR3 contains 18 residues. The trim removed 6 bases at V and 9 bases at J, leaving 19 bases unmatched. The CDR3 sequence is CASRRGLAGTRDLGEQFF. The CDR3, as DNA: TGTGCCAGCAGGCGCGGACTAGCGGGTACGAGGGATCTGGGTGAGCAGTTCTTC.

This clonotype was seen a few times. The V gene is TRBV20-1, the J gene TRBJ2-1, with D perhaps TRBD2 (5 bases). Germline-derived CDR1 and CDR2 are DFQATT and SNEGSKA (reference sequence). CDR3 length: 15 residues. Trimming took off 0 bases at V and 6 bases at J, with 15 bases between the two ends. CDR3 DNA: TGCAGTGCTAGAGATGTTCGGGGTCTTGGCAATGAGCAGTTCTTC. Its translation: CSARDVRGLGNEQFF.

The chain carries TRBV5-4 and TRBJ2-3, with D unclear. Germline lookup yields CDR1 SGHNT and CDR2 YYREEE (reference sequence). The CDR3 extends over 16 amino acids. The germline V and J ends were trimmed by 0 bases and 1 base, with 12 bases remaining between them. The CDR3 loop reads CASSLVEGRRTDTQYF. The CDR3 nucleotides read TGTGCCAGCAGCTTGGTCGAAGGCAGACGCACAGATACGCAGTATTTT. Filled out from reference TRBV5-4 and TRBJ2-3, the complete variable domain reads ETGVTQSPTHLIKTRGQQVTLRCSSQSGHNTVSWYQQALGQGPQFIFQYYREEENGRGNFPPRFSGLQFPNYSSELNVNALELDDSALYLCASSLVEGRRTDTQYFGPGTRLTVL.

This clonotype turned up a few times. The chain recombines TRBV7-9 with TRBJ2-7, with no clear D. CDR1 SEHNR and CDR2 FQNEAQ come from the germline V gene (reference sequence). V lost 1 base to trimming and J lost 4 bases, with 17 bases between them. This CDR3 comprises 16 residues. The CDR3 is CASSLDMEPHLYEQYF. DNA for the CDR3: TGTGCCAGCAGCTTAGACATGGAACCCCATCTATACGAGCAGTACTTC.

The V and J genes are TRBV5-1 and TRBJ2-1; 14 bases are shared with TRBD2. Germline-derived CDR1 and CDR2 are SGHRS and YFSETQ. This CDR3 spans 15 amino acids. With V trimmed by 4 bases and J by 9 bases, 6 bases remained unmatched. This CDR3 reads CASSILGLAGGEQFF. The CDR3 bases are TGCGCCAGCAGCATACTAGGACTAGCGGGAGGTGAGCAGTTCTTC.

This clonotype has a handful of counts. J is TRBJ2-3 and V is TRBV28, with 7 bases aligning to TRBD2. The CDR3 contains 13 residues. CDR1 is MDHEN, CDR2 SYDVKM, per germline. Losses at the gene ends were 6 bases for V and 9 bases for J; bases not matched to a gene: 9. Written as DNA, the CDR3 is TGTGCCAGCAGCTCCCCGGCGGGAGTGACGCAGTATTTT. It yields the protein CASSSPAGVTQYF.

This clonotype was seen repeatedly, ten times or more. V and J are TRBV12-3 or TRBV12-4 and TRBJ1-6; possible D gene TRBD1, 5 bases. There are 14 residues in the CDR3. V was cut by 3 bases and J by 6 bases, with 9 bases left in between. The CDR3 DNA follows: TGTGCCAGCAGTTTTGGGGCGCCTAATTCACCCCTCCACTTT. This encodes CASSFGAPNSPLHF.

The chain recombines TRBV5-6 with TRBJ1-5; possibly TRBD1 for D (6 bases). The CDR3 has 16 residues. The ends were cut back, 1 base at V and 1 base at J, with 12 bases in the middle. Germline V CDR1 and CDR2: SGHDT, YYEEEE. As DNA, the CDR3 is TGTGCCAGCAGCTTGTGGGGGCCACTCAGCAATCAGCCCCAGCATTTT. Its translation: CASSLWGPLSNQPQHF.

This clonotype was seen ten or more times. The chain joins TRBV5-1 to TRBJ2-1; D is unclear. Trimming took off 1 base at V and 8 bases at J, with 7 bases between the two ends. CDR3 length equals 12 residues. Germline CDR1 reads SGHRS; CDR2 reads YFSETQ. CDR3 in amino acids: CASSLYRDEQFF. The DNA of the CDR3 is TGCGCCAGCAGCTTGTATCGAGATGAGCAGTTCTTC.

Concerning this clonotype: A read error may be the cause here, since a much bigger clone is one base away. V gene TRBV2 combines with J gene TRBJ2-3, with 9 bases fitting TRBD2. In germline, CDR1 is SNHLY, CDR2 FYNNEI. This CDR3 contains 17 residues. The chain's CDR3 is CASKLSGSVGRTDTRYF. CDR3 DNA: TGTGCCAGCAAGCTTAGCGGGAGTGTGGGTCGCACAGATACGCGGTATTTT.

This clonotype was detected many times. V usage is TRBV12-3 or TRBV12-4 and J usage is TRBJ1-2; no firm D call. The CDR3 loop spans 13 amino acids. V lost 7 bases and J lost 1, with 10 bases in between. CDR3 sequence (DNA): TGTGCCAGCACGGGCTCTCTTAACTATGGCTACACCTTC. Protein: CASTGSLNYGYTF.

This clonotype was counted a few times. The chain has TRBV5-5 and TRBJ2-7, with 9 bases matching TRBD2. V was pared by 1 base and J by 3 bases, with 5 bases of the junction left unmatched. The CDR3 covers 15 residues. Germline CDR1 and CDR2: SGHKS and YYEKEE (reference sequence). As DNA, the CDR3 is TGTGCCAGCAGCTTGCAACTAGCGGGTAACTACGAGCAGTACTTC. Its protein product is CASSLQLAGNYEQYF.

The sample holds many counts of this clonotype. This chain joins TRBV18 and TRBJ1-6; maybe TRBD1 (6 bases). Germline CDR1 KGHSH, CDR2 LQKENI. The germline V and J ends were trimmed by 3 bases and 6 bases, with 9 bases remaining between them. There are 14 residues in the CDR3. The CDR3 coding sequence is TGTGCCAGCTCACCGGGACATCTTAATTCACCCCTCCACTTT. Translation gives CASSPGHLNSPLHF.

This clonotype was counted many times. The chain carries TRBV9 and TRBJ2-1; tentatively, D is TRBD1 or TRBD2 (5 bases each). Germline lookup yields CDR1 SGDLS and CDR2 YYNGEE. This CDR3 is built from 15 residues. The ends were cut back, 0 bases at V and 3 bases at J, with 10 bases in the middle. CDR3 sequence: CASSVGKGSYNEQFF. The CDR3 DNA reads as TGTGCCAGCAGCGTAGGCAAGGGGAGCTACAATGAGCAGTTCTTC. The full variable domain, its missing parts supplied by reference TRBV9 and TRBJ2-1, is DSGVTQTPKHLITATGQRVTLRCSPRSGDLSVYWYQQSLDQGLQFLIQYYNGEERAKGNILERFSAQQFPDLHSELNLSSLELGDSALYFCASSVGKGSYNEQFFGPGTRLTVL.

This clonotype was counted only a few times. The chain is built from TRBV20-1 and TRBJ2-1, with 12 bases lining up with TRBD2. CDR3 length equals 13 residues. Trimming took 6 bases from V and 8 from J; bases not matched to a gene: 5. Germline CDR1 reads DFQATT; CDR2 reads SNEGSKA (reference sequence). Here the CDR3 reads CSAPSGGEHEQFF. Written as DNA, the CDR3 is TGCAGTGCGCCTAGCGGGGGGGAGCATGAGCAGTTCTTC.

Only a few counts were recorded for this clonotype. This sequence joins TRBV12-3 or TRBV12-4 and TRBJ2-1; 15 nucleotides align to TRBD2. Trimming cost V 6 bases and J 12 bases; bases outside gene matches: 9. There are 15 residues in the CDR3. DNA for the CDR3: TGTGCCAGCAGGCCCCAGGGACTAGCGGGGGGTGGGCAGTTCTTC. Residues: CASRPQGLAGGGQFF.